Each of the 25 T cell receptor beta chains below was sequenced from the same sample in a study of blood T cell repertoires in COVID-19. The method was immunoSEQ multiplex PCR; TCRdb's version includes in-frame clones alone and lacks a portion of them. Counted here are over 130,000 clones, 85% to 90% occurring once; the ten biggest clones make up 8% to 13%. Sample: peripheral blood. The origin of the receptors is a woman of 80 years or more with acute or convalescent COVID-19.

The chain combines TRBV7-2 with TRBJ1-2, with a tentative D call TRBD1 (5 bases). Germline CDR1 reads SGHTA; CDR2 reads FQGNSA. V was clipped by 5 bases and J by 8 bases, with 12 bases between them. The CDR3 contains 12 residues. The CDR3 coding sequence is TGTGCCAGCAGCCCAGCTGGGGGGGGCTACACCTTC. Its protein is CASSPAGGGYTF.

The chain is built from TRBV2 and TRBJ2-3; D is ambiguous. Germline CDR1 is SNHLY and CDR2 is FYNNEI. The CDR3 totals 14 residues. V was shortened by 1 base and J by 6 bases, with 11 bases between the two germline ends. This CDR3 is CASSEGLVTDTQYF. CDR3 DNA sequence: TGTGCCAGCAGTGAAGGGCTAGTTACGGATACGCAGTATTTT.

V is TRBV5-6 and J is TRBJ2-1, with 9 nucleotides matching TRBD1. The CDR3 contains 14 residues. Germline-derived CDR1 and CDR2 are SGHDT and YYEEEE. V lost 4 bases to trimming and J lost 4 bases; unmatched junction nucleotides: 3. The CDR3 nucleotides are TGTGCCAGCAGCAACGACAGGGGGTACAATGAGCAGTTCTTC. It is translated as CASSNDRGYNEQFF.

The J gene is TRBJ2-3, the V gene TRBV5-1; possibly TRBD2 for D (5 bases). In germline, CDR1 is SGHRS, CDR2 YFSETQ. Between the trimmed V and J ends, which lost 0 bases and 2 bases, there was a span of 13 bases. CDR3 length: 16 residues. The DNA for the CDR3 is TGCGCCAGCAGCTTGGTGGCTAGCCAAAACACAGATACGCAGTATTTT. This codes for CASSLVASQNTDTQYF. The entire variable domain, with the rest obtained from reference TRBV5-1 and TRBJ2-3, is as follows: KAGVTQTPRYLIKTRGQQVTLSCSPISGHRSVSWYQQTPGQGLQFLFEYFSETQRNKGNFPGRFSGRQFSNSRSEMNVSTLELGDSALYLCASSLVASQNTDTQYFGPGTRLTVL.

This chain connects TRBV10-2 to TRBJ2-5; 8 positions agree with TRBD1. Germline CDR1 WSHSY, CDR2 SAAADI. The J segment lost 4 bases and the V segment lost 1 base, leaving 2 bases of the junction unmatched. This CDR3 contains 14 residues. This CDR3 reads CASSEWDRTETQYF. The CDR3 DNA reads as TGCGCCAGCAGTGAGTGGGACAGGACAGAGACCCAGTACTTC.

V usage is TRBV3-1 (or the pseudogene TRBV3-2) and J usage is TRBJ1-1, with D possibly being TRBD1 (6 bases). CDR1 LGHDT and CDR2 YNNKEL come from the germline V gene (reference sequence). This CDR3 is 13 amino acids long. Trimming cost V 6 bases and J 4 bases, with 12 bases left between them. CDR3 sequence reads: CASSFQGSTEAFF. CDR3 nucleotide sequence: TGTGCCAGCAGTTTTCAGGGGAGCACTGAAGCTTTCTTT.

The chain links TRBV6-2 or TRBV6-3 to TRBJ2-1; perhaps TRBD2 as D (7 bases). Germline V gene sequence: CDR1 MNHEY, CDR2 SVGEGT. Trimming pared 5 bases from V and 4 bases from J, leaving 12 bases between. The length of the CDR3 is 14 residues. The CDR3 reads CASSPAGAYNEQFF. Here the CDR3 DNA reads TGTGCCAGCAGTCCCGCGGGGGCATACAATGAGCAGTTCTTC.

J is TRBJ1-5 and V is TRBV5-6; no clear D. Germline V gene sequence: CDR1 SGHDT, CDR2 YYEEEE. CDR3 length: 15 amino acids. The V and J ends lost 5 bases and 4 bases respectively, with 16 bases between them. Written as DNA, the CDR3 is TGTGCCAGCAGTACCTCCGCGGCCCTTAATCAGCCCCAGCATTTT. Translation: CASSTSAALNQPQHF.

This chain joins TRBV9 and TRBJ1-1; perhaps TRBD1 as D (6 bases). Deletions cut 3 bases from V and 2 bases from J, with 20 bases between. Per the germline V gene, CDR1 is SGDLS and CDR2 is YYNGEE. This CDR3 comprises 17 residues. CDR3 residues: CASSDRQDGGSNTEAFF. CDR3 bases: TGTGCCAGCAGCGACCGACAGGATGGAGGCTCTAACACTGAAGCTTTCTTT.

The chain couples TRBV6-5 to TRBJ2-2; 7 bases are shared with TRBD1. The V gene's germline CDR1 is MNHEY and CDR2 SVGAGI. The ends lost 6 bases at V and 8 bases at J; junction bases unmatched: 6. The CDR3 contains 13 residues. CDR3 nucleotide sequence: TGTGCCAGCAGGTTACAGGGGAGTGGGGAGCTGTTTTTT. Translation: CASRLQGSGELFF.

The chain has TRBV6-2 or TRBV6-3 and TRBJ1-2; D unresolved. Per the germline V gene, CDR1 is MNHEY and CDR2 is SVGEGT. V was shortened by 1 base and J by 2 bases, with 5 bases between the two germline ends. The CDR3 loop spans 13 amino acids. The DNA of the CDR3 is TGTGCCAGCAGTTACTACAGCAACTATGGCTACACCTTC. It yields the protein CASSYYSNYGYTF.

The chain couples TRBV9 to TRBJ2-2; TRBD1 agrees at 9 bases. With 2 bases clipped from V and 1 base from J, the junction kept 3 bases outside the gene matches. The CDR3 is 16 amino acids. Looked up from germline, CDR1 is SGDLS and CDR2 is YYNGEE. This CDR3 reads CASSVKGQGNTGELFF. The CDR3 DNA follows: TGTGCCAGCAGCGTGAAGGGACAGGGGAACACCGGGGAGCTGTTTTTT.

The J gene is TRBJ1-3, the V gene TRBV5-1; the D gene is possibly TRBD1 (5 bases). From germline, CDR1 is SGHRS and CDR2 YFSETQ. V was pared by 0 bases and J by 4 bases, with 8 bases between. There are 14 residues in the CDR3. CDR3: CASSLEGRGNTIYF. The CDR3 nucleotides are TGCGCCAGCAGCTTGGAGGGGCGAGGAAACACCATATATTTT.

DNA for the CDR3: TGCGCCAGCAGCCAACCGGGACAGACAACTAATGAAAAACTGTTTTTT. It specifies CASSQPGQTTNEKLFF. This chain connects TRBV4-1 to TRBJ1-4; TRBD1 agrees at 7 bases. CDR1 MGHRA and CDR2 YSYEKL come from the germline V gene. The length of the CDR3 is 16 residues. The V and J ends lost 2 bases and 0 bases, in that order; junction bases with no gene match: 3.

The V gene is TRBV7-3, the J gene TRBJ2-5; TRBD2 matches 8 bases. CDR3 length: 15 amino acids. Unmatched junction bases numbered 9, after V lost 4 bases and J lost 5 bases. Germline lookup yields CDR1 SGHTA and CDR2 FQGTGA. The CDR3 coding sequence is TGTGCCAGCAGCTCGCTCGGACTAGCTGGCGAGACCCAGTACTTC. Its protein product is CASSSLGLAGETQYF.

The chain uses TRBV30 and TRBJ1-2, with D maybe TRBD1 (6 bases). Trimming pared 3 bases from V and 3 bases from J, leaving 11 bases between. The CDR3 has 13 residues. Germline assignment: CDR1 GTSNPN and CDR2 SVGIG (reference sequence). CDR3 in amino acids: CAWRPDSHYGYTF. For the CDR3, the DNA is TGTGCCTGGAGGCCGGACAGCCACTATGGCTACACCTTC.

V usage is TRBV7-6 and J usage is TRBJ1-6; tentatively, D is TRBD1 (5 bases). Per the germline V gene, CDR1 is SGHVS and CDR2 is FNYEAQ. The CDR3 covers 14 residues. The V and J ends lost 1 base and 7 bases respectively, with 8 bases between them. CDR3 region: CASSLEGPNSPLHF. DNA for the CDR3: TGTGCCAGCAGCTTAGAGGGGCCCAATTCACCCCTCCACTTT.

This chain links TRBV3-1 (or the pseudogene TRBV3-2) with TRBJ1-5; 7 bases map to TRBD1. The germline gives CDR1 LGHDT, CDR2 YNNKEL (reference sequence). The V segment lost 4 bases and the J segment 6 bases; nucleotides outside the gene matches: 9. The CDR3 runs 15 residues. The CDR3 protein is CASSPGGGGFQPQHF. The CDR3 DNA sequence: TGTGCCAGCAGCCCCGGTGGAGGGGGCTTTCAGCCCCAGCATTTT.

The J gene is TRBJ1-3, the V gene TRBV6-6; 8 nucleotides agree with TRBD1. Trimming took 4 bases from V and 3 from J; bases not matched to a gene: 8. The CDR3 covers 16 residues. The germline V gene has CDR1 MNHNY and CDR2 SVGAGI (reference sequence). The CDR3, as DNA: TGTGCCAGCAGTTCGAACAGGGGGTCGGGTGGAAACACCATATATTTT. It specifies CASSSNRGSGGNTIYF.

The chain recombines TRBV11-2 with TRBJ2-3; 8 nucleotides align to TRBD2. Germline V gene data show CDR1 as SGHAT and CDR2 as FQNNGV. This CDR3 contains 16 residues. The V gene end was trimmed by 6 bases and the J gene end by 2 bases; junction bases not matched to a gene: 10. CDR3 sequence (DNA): TGTGCCAGCAGTCCAGTGGCGACTAGCGCCACAGATACGCAGTATTTT. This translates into CASSPVATSATDTQYF. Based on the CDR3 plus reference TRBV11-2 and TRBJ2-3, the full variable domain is EAGVAQSPRYKIIEKRQSVAFWCNPISGHATLYWYQQILGQGPKLLIQFQNNGVVDDSQLPKDRFSAERLKGVDSTLKIQPAKLEDSAVYLCASSPVATSATDTQYFGPGTRLTVL.

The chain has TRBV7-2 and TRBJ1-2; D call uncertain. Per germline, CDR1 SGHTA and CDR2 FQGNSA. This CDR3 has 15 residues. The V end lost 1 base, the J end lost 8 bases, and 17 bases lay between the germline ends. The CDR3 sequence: CASSLGGGRVEGYTF. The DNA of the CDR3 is TGTGCCAGCAGCTTAGGGGGTGGGAGGGTTGAAGGCTACACCTTC.

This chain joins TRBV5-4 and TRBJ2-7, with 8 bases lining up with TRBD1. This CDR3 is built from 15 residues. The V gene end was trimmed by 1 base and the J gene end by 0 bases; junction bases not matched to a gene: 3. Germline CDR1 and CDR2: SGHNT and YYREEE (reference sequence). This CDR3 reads CASSLRDRISYEQYF. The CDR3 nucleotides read TGTGCCAGCAGCTTGAGGGACAGGATCTCCTACGAGCAGTACTTC. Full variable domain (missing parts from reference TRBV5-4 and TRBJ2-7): ETGVTQSPTHLIKTRGQQVTLRCSSQSGHNTVSWYQQALGQGPQFIFQYYREEENGRGNFPPRFSGLQFPNYSSELNVNALELDDSALYLCASSLRDRISYEQYFGPGTRLTVT.

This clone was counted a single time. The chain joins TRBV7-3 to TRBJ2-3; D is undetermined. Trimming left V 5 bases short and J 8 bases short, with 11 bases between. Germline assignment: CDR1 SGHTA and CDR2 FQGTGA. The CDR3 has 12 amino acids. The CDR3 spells CASSLGDGTQYF. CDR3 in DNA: TGTGCCAGCAGCCTAGGAGATGGTACGCAGTATTTT. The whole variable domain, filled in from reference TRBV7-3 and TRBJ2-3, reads GAGVSQTPSNKVTEKGKYVELRCDPISGHTALYWYRQSLGQGPEFLIYFQGTGAADDSGLPNDRFFAVRPEGSVSTLKIQRTERGDSAVYLCASSLGDGTQYFGPGTRLTVL.

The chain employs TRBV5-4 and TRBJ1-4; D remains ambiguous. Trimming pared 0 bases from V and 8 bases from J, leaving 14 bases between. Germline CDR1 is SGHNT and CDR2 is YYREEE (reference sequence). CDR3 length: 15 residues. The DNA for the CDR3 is TGTGCCAGCAGCTTGGGATCCCTACCGCACGAAAAACTGTTTTTT. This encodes CASSLGSLPHEKLFF.

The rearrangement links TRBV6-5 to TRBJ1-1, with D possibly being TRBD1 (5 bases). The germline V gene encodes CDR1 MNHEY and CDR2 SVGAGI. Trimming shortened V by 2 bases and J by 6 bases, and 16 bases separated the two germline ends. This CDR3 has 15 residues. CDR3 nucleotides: TGTGCCAGCAGTTACACCCCCGGGGGAGGATCTGAAGCTTTCTTT. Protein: CASSYTPGGGSEAFF.